This TCR beta chain comes out of a study of T cell changes during pregnancy in multiple sclerosis. Germline trimming cut 0 bases from V and 9 bases from J; bases unmatched to any gene: 12. CDR1 and CDR2 from the germline V gene are SGHTS and YDEGEE. The CDR3 runs 17 residues. Repertoires were generated with immunoSEQ multiplex PCR, while TCRdb's copy carries only in-frame clones and drops some. This sample has about 59,000 clones, with over 90% found just once. The material was CD8+ T cells from peripheral blood mononuclear cells, obtained in the third trimester of pregnancy. The chain carries TRBV5-8 and TRBJ2-1, with 10 bases fitting TRBD2. This TCR derives from a female donor with multiple sclerosis, enrolled in a pregnancy study. The CDR3 sequence is CASSLGWGASGSGEQFF. CDR3 nucleotide sequence: TGTGCCAGCAGCTTGGGTTGGGGGGCTAGCGGGAGCGGTGAGCAGTTCTTC.